This entry lists 16 T cell receptor beta chains sequenced from one sample in a study of T cells in Graves' hyperthyroidism and ophthalmopathy. TCR beta CDR3 regions were amplified from RNA. When the TCR CDR3 underwent first-round RT-PCR, the HTBI primer set was used. MiXCR, run by TCRdb on the multiplex PCR reads, gives a single entry per CDR3 protein. The sample has about 420,000 distinct CDR3 sequences, around 13% seen once. The specimen sequenced was blood. These receptors all stem from a woman aged 18-30 years with Graves' hyperthyroidism.

The chain joins TRBV12-3 or TRBV12-4 to TRBJ2-1; D is unresolved. V lost 0 bases, J lost 16 bases, and 4 bases lay in between. This CDR3 region has 9 residues. As DNA, the CDR3 is TGTGCCAGCAGTTTAGCGCCTTTCTTC. Its translation is CASSLAPFF.

This clonotype was counted many times. The CDR3, as DNA: TGTGCCAGCAGTGAAGCAGGGGGCCGCTATGGCTACACCTTC. Protein product: CASSEAGGRYGYTF. The rearrangement uses TRBV2 and TRBJ1-2, with 7 bases lining up with TRBD1. Germline-derived CDR1 and CDR2 are SNHLY and FYNNEI. With V trimmed by 0 bases and J by 4 bases, 2 bases remained unmatched. The CDR3 extends over 14 amino acids.

This clonotype was seen repeatedly, ten times or more. For the CDR3, the DNA is TGTGCCAGCAGAATACAGACATCAGCTCCCACTGAAGCTTTCTTT. It codes for CASRIQTSAPTEAFF. This chain uses TRBV2 with TRBJ1-1; D call uncertain. V was shortened by 6 bases and J by 4 bases, with 18 bases between the two germline ends. Germline-derived CDR1 and CDR2 are SNHLY and FYNNEI. This CDR3 has 15 amino acids.

V is TRBV6-2 or TRBV6-3 and J is TRBJ2-5; the D gene is possibly TRBD1 (6 bases). Trimming cost V 5 bases and J 9 bases, with 16 bases left between them. The CDR3 runs 13 residues. Germline lookup yields CDR1 MNHEY and CDR2 SVGEGT. The CDR3 DNA is TGTGCCAGCAGTCCGACAGGTCAAGTGGCCCAGTACTTC. Translating it yields CASSPTGQVAQYF.

Ten or more counts support this clonotype. The chain joins TRBV7-3 to TRBJ1-1; TRBD1 might be the D (6 bases). Between the trimmed V and J ends, which lost 6 bases and 1 base, there was a span of 9 bases. Per the germline V gene, CDR1 is SGHTA and CDR2 is FQGTGA. The CDR3 spans 13 residues. CDR3 nucleotides: TGTGCCAGCAGACAGGGAAGGAACACTGAAGCTTTCTTT. Translation gives CASRQGRNTEAFF.

This clonotype was counted ten times or more. V usage is TRBV12-3 or TRBV12-4 and J usage is TRBJ1-2; D is uncertain. Between the trimmed V and J ends, which lost 5 bases and 4 bases, there was a span of 14 bases. The CDR3 is made up of 14 amino acids. CDR3 in amino acids: CASSRHGTPYGYTF. Written as DNA, the CDR3 is TGTGCCAGCAGTCGACACGGAACCCCCTATGGCTACACCTTC.

The V and J genes are TRBV20-1 and TRBJ2-5, with D tentatively TRBD2 (5 bases). The CDR3 is 15 residues long. CDR1 is DFQATT and CDR2 is SNEGSKA in the germline V gene (reference sequence). V shed 2 bases and J shed 5 bases, with 18 bases lying between them. The CDR3 here is CSARNFGGLGETQYF. The CDR3, as DNA: TGCAGTGCTAGAAATTTCGGAGGACTGGGGGAGACCCAGTACTTC.

This clonotype was detected many times. The chain couples TRBV28 to TRBJ2-7; a weak D match, TRBD2 (6 bases). This CDR3 is 15 amino acids long. Germline CDR1 reads MDHEN; CDR2 reads SYDVKM. The ends were cut back, 8 bases at V and 6 bases at J, with 23 bases in the middle. The CDR3 DNA reads as TGTGCCAGCCTCCCCCCCTTCGCGGAGGGGCGCGAGCAGTACTTC. It encodes CASLPPFAEGREQYF.

At least ten counts were recorded for this clonotype. The chain joins TRBV28 to TRBJ1-1; D gene ambiguous. This CDR3 is built from 17 residues. Trimming left V 2 bases short and J 0 bases short, with 16 bases between. Germline V gene data show CDR1 as MDHEN and CDR2 as SYDVKM. The CDR3 DNA is TGTGCCAGCAGTTTAATGGTACAGATACTATTGAACACTGAAGCTTTCTTT. Protein product: CASSLMVQILLNTEAFF.

Comment on this clonotype: A junction end diverges from the germline sequence, so it may reflect a read error. For the CDR3, the DNA is TGTACCATCAGCGCCGGACTGGATAGCAATCAGCCCCAGCATTTT. Translating gives CTISAGLDSNQPQHF. The chain joins TRBV10-3 to TRBJ1-5; no reliable D call. CDR1 is ENHRY, CDR2 SYGVKD, per germline. The CDR3 loop spans 15 amino acids.

This clonotype was found many times. The chain carries TRBV6-1 and TRBJ2-5; 10 bases map to TRBD1. Looked up from germline, CDR1 is MNHNS and CDR2 is SASEGT. Trimming removed 6 bases from V and 1 base from J; junction bases left unmatched: 8. This CDR3 is built from 16 residues. This chain's CDR3 is CASSSTGQGGQETQYF. CDR3 DNA: TGTGCCAGCAGCTCAACCGGACAGGGGGGCCAAGAGACCCAGTACTTC.

The genes are TRBV6-1 and TRBJ2-1, with 12 bases fitting TRBD2. Losses at the gene ends were 5 bases for V and 7 bases for J; bases not matched to a gene: 9. The CDR3 spans 16 residues. Per the germline V gene, CDR1 is MNHNS and CDR2 is SASEGT. The DNA of the CDR3 is TGTGCCAGCAGTACCGCCGGGACTAGCGGGTTTAATGAGCAGTTCTTC. This translates into CASSTAGTSGFNEQFF.

This clonotype appeared many times. The CDR3 loop is CASNRTGRQPQHF. CDR3 nucleotides: TGCGCCAGCAACCGGACAGGGCGTCAGCCCCAGCATTTT. The V gene is TRBV10-1, the J gene TRBJ1-5, with 8 nucleotides matching TRBD1. CDR1 is WNHNN and CDR2 is SYGVQD in the germline V gene (reference sequence). The ends lost 7 bases at V and 6 bases at J; junction bases unmatched: 5. The CDR3 consists of 13 residues.

This clonotype was counted at least ten times. V and J are TRBV20-1 and TRBJ2-3; D possibly corresponds to TRBD2 (7 bases). The germline V gene has CDR1 DFQATT and CDR2 SNEGSKA (reference sequence). This CDR3 is 14 amino acids long. The V end lost 2 bases, the J end lost 2 bases, and 11 bases lay between the germline ends. For the CDR3, the DNA is TGCAGTGCTAGAAGGGGGGGCGTCACAGATACGCAGTATTTT. Protein product: CSARRGGVTDTQYF.

In its sample, this clonotype was seen many times. The genes are TRBV7-2 and TRBJ2-7; possible D gene TRBD1, 6 bases. The CDR3 sequence is 15 residues long. Germline CDR1 and CDR2: SGHTA and FQGNSA. Trimming took 1 base from V and 2 from J, leaving 12 bases between them. CDR3 loop: CASSLVGTPTYEQYF. CDR3 DNA: TGTGCCAGCAGCTTAGTCGGGACACCCACCTACGAGCAGTACTTC.

This clonotype was recorded at least ten times. The chain combines TRBV28 with TRBJ2-7, with D possibly called TRBD1 or TRBD2 (5 bases each). V lost 6 bases and J lost 7, with 16 bases in between. The V gene's germline CDR1 is MDHEN and CDR2 SYDVKM. This CDR3 contains 13 residues. The chain's CDR3 is CASSVQGWGEQYF. The CDR3, as DNA: TGTGCCAGCAGCGTTCAGGGCTGGGGGGAGCAGTACTTC. The full variable domain, rest sourced from reference TRBV28 and TRBJ2-7, is DVKVTQSSRYLVKRTGEKVFLECVQDMDHENMFWYRQDPGLGLRLIYFSYDVKMKEKGDIPEGYSVSREKKERFSLILESASTNQTSMYLCASSVQGWGEQYFGPGTRLTVT.